Listed below are T cell receptor beta chains from one sample, sequenced in a study of T cell repertoires in cytomegalovirus infection. TCRdb independently ran MiXCR on the reads; one entry per CDR3 protein. The sample has about 470,000 distinct CDR3 sequences, about 44% seen once. Antigens for these TCRs are unknown. Sample: cultured PBMCs, taken from culture after CMV antigen stimulation. The origin of the receptors is a human donor in good health (CMV status not recorded). Some clones in this sample may be carry-over from other donors' samples. CDR3s include the opening cysteine and the closing phenylalanine or tryptophan. The order of the fields is clone size, D gene, J gene, V gene, CDR3 protein, CDR3 DNA. The D gene is left open where the match is weak. Clone size is not always given. Where it is, it says once, few, many or a class for expanded clones.

few,NA,TRBJ2-3,TRBV6-1,CASPGQASTDTQYF,TGTGCCAGCCCCGGGCAGGCTAGCACAGATACGCAGTATTTT
few,NA,TRBJ2-3,TRBV4-3,CASSKMESSSTDTQYF,TGCGCCAGCAGCAAGATGGAGAGCTCTAGCACAGATACGCAGTATTTT
NA,NA,TRBJ1-3,TRBV28,CASRTPGGPGNTIYF,TGTGCCAGCAGAACCCCGGGCGGACCCGGAAACACCATATATTTT
NA,NA,TRBJ2-2,TRBV5-4,CASSRVRGQNTGELFF,TGTGCCAGCAGCCGCGTCCGGGGGCAGAACACCGGGGAGCTGTTTTTT
once,TRBD1,TRBJ1-2,TRBV10-3,CAISEGTGLTNYGYTF,TGTGCCATCAGTGAAGGGACAGGGCTGACTAACTATGGCTACACCTTC
NA,NA,TRBJ2-1,TRBV12-3/TRBV12-4,CASTLSDSLIYNEQFF,TGTGCCAGCACCTTATCGGACAGTCTGATATACAATGAGCAGTTCTTC
few,NA,TRBJ1-5,TRBV6-1,CASTTGFSQNQPQHF,TGTGCCAGCACTACAGGGTTTTCCCAAAATCAGCCCCAGCATTTT
NA,TRBD2,TRBJ2-2,TRBV7-2,CASRGGGVTGELFF,TGTGCCAGCAGGGGCGGGGGAGTCACCGGGGAGCTGTTTTTT
NA,TRBD2,TRBJ2-5,TRBV4-1,CASSQEGVTGREETQYF,TGTGCCAGCAGCCAAGAAGGGGTGACGGGGCGGGAGGAGACCCAGTACTTC
NA,NA,TRBJ2-7,TRBV5-6,CASSLGTNEQYF,TGTGCCAGCAGCTTGGGGACCAACGAGCAGTACTTC
NA,TRBD1,TRBJ1-4,TRBV7-2,CASSQLRDSGEKLFF,TGTGCCAGCAGCCAGCTGCGGGACAGCGGTGAAAAACTGTTTTTT
NA,NA,TRBJ2-3,TRBV7-2,CASSRLSADTQYF,TGTGCCAGCAGCCGGCTAAGTGCAGATACGCAGTATTTT
NA,NA,TRBJ1-2,TRBV6-6,CASSYGINYGYTF,TGTGCCAGCAGTTACGGGATTAACTATGGCTACACCTTC
once,NA,TRBJ1-6,TRBV20-1,CSAGRSSYNSPLHF,TGCAGTGCTGGAAGAAGCTCCTATAATTCACCCCTCCACTTT
NA,NA,TRBJ1-2,TRBV30,CAWSVSRNYGYTF,TGTGCCTGGAGTGTAAGCCGTAACTATGGCTACACCTTC
NA,NA,TRBJ2-1,TRBV7-2,CASSLAGFANEQFF,TGTGCCAGCAGCTTAGCGGGATTTGCGAATGAGCAGTTCTTC
NA,NA,TRBJ1-6,TRBV7-2,CASSLDFASPLHF,TGTGCCAGCAGCTTAGATTTCGCGTCACCCCTCCACTTT
many,NA,TRBJ2-1,TRBV7-2,CASSSGAPAGGLSGRSYNEQFF,TGTGCCAGCAGTAGTGGTGCCCCGGCAGGGGGATTGTCGGGGAGGTCCTACAATGAGCAGTTCTTC
few,TRBD1,TRBJ2-1,TRBV20-1,CSARDPTGGNEQFF,TGCAGTGCTAGAGACCCGACAGGGGGTAATGAGCAGTTCTTC
NA,NA,TRBJ1-1,TRBV6-6,CASSYSRQSRTEAFF,TGTGCCAGCAGTTACTCGAGACAATCTCGGACTGAAGCTTTCTTT
few,TRBD1,TRBJ1-2,TRBV15,CATSRGRDRGLPNYGYTF,TGTGCCACCAGCAGAGGCCGGGACAGGGGCCTCCCTAACTATGGCTACACCTTC
NA,NA,TRBJ2-7,TRBV7-6,CASSLAPGSYEQYF,TGTGCCAGCAGCTTAGCGCCCGGCTCCTACGAGCAGTACTTC
few,NA,TRBJ2-1,TRBV7-6,CASSSPRLVNEQFF,TGTGCCAGCAGCAGCCCTCGGTTGGTCAATGAGCAGTTCTTC
NA,NA,TRBJ1-2,TRBV7-2,CASSLPSGGPVGGYTF,TGTGCCAGCAGCTTACCTTCGGGAGGGCCCGTTGGTGGCTACACCTTC
NA,NA,TRBJ2-1,TRBV28,CASSSPQGRNEQFF,TGTGCCAGCAGTTCTCCCCAGGGGCGTAATGAGCAGTTCTTC
NA,NA,TRBJ2-7,TRBV11-2,CASSLLPGLSYEQYF,TGTGCCAGCAGCTTGTTGCCCGGACTATCCTACGAGCAGTACTTC